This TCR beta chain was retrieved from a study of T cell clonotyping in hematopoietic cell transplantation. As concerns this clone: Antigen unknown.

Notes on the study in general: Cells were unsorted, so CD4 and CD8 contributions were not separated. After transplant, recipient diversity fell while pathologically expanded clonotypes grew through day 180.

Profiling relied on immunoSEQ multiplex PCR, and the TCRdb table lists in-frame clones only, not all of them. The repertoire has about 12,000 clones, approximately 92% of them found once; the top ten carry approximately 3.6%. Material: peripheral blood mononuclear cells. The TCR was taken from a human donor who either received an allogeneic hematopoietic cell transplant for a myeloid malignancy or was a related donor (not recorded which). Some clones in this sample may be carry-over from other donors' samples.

The CDR3 is CASSARQGGEQYF. The CDR3 coding sequence is TGTGCCAGCAGCGCTAGACAGGGAGGTGAGCAGTACTTC. The rearrangement uses TRBV7-9 and TRBJ2-7; weak D call: TRBD1 (7 bases). V lost 5 bases, J lost 7 bases, and 15 bases lay in between. The CDR3 is 13 amino acids. CDR1 is SEHNR, CDR2 FQNEAQ, per germline (reference sequence).